This is a list of T cell receptor beta chains from one sample in a study of blood T cells in healthy people across ages. TCRdb re-called the 5' RACE reads with MiXCR, one entry per CDR3 protein. The data hold 730,000 or so distinct CDR3 sequences, with 40% to 45% observed a single time. The material sequenced was blood. These receptors were collected from a man older than 75 in good health. Both conserved end residues are part of each CDR3. A D gene is named only where the DNA matches it firmly. Part of the rows lack a size; the others show once, few, many or a class for expanded clones.

CDR3: CASSQRVRGNTDTQYF; DNA: TGTGCCAGCAGCCAACGGGTCCGGGGGAACACAGATACGCAGTATTTT; V: TRBV3-1; D: NA; J: TRBJ2-3; size: NA
CDR3: CASSVQGVVTDTQYF; DNA: TGTGCCAGCAGTGTACAGGGTGTTGTGACAGATACGCAGTATTTT; V: TRBV27; D: NA; J: TRBJ2-3; size: few
CDR3: CASSRGQGGGQPQHF; DNA: TGTGCCAGCAGTCGCGGACAGGGCGGAGGTCAGCCCCAGCATTTT; V: TRBV3-1; D: TRBD1; J: TRBJ1-5; size: NA
CDR3: CASSFKERSKAFF; DNA: TGTGCCAGCAGCTTTAAGGAGAGGAGTAAAGCTTTCTTT; V: TRBV7-9; D: NA; J: TRBJ1-1; size: few
CDR3: CAGSQLTIQETQYF; DNA: TGTGCCGGCAGTCAGCTGACCATCCAAGAGACCCAGTACTTC; V: TRBV6-6; D: NA; J: TRBJ2-5; size: NA
CDR3: CASSLYSGGAKGELFF; DNA: TGTGCCAGCAGCCTTTATAGCGGGGGGGCCAAGGGGGAGCTGTTTTTT; V: TRBV7-2; D: TRBD2; J: TRBJ2-2; size: NA
CDR3: CSARRRENAYEQYF; DNA: TGCAGTGCTAGACGACGGGAAAACGCCTACGAGCAGTACTTC; V: TRBV20-1; D: NA; J: TRBJ2-7; size: few
CDR3: CASSVDEHNYGYTF; DNA: TGTGCCAGCAGCGTAGATGAGCACAACTATGGCTACACCTTC; V: TRBV9; D: NA; J: TRBJ1-2; size: NA
CDR3: CASSQGVAGANTQYF; DNA: TGCGCCAGCAGCCAAGGGGTAGCGGGAGCGAATACGCAGTATTTT; V: TRBV4-3; D: TRBD2; J: TRBJ2-3; size: NA
CDR3: CASSARAYTDTQYF; DNA: TGTGCCAGCTCCGCCAGGGCCTACACAGATACGCAGTATTTT; V: TRBV12-3/TRBV12-4; D: NA; J: TRBJ2-3; size: NA
CDR3: CASTRTGGADTQYF; DNA: TGTGCCAGCACTCGGACAGGGGGAGCCGATACGCAGTATTTT; V: TRBV12-3/TRBV12-4; D: TRBD1; J: TRBJ2-3; size: once
CDR3: CSARSLAGAQYF; DNA: TGCAGTGCTAGAAGTCTAGCGGGGGCCCAGTACTTC; V: TRBV20-1; D: TRBD2; J: TRBJ2-5; size: NA
CDR3: CASSSIWTRNILDEKLFF; DNA: TGTGCCAGCAGTTCCATTTGGACAAGGAATATCCTGGATGAAAAACTGTTTTTT; V: TRBV12-3/TRBV12-4; D: NA; J: TRBJ1-4; size: few
CDR3: CSARDDPGYGYTF; DNA: TGCAGTGCTAGAGATGACCCAGGGTATGGCTACACCTTC; V: TRBV20-1; D: NA; J: TRBJ1-2; size: NA
CDR3: CASSHPRTSGRGIAQFF; DNA: TGTGCCAGCAGCCATCCCCGGACTAGCGGGAGGGGCATCGCGCAGTTCTTC; V: TRBV14; D: TRBD2; J: TRBJ2-1; size: NA
CDR3: CASSRDQTGNGYTF; DNA: TGTGCCAGCAGCCGGGACCAGACAGGGAATGGCTACACCTTC; V: TRBV6-5; D: TRBD1; J: TRBJ1-2; size: NA
CDR3: CSRSPGGDEFF; DNA: TGCAGTCGCTCTCCGGGGGGAGATGAGTTCTTC; V: TRBV20-1; D: TRBD2; J: TRBJ2-1; size: NA
CDR3: CASSWGTADSNQPQHF; DNA: TGTGCCAGCAGTTGGGGGACGGCCGATAGCAATCAGCCCCAGCATTTT; V: TRBV6-2/TRBV6-3; D: NA; J: TRBJ1-5; size: NA
CDR3: CASSQEVASQNEKLFF; DNA: TGTGCCAGCAGCCAAGAGGTGGCGTCCCAGAATGAAAAACTGTTTTTT; V: TRBV4-2; D: NA; J: TRBJ1-4; size: NA
CDR3: CASRMGLAATKAQFF; DNA: TGTGCCAGCAGGATGGGACTAGCAGCGACGAAGGCCCAGTTCTTC; V: TRBV6-2/TRBV6-3; D: TRBD2; J: TRBJ2-1; size: once
CDR3: CASRPPFDRISYEQYF; DNA: TGTGCCAGCAGGCCCCCGTTCGACAGAATCTCCTACGAGCAGTACTTC; V: TRBV28; D: NA; J: TRBJ2-7; size: NA
CDR3: CSARGGAVNTEAFF; DNA: TGCAGTGCTAGAGGGGGGGCGGTGAACACTGAAGCTTTCTTT; V: TRBV20-1; D: NA; J: TRBJ1-1; size: NA
CDR3: CASGLTGGGRARIQYF; DNA: TGTGCCAGCGGCTTGACGGGTGGCGGGAGGGCCCGCATTCAGTACTTC; V: TRBV5-6; D: TRBD2; J: TRBJ2-4; size: NA
CDR3: CATSSRTGRAEQYF; DNA: TGTGCCACCAGTAGCCGGACAGGGAGGGCCGAGCAGTACTTC; V: TRBV15; D: NA; J: TRBJ2-7; size: few
CDR3: CASSQDISVLYGYTF; DNA: TGTGCCAGCAGCCAAGATATTTCAGTTCTCTATGGCTACACCTTC; V: TRBV14; D: NA; J: TRBJ1-2; size: few
CDR3: CASSPWEVRGDTQYF; DNA: TGTGCCAGCAGTCCATGGGAAGTGCGCGGGGATACGCAGTATTTT; V: TRBV28; D: NA; J: TRBJ2-3; size: NA
CDR3: CSASEGQGDTEAFF; DNA: TGCAGTGCTAGTGAGGGACAGGGGGACACTGAAGCTTTCTTT; V: TRBV20-1; D: TRBD1; J: TRBJ1-1; size: NA
CDR3: CASSTHSGVEQYF; DNA: TGTGCCAGCAGTACACATAGCGGGGTTGAGCAGTACTTC; V: TRBV25-1; D: TRBD2; J: TRBJ2-5; size: NA
CDR3: CASSRPGANVLTF; DNA: TGTGCCAGCAGCCGGCCTGGGGCCAACGTCCTGACTTTC; V: TRBV7-6; D: NA; J: TRBJ2-6; size: many
CDR3: CASSLGQGRGVAKNIQYF; DNA: TGTGCCAGCAGCCTGGGACAGGGACGAGGGGTAGCCAAAAACATTCAGTACTTC; V: TRBV7-2; D: TRBD1; J: TRBJ2-4; size: few
CDR3: CASSSTSGGPTDTQYF; DNA: TGTGCCAGCAGCTCCACTAGCGGGGGGCCGACAGATACGCAGTATTTT; V: TRBV11-2; D: TRBD2; J: TRBJ2-3; size: many
CDR3: CASSLYTGTVNTEAFF; DNA: TGTGCCAGCAGCTTATACACCGGGACAGTGAACACTGAAGCTTTCTTT; V: TRBV13; D: TRBD1; J: TRBJ1-1; size: NA
CDR3: CASSDFGYTF; DNA: TGTGCCAGCAGTGATTTTGGCTACACCTTC; V: TRBV25-1; D: NA; J: TRBJ1-2; size: few
CDR3: CASSGTGGRTTYEQYF; DNA: TGTGCCAGCAGTGGGACAGGGGGCCGCACCACCTACGAGCAGTACTTC; V: TRBV6-6; D: TRBD1; J: TRBJ2-7; size: few
CDR3: CSVRDPVRTDTQYF; DNA: TGCAGCGTCCGGGACCCGGTAAGGACAGATACGCAGTATTTT; V: TRBV29-1; D: NA; J: TRBJ2-3; size: few
CDR3: CASSQGSQGYEQYF; DNA: TGTGCCAGCAGCCAGGGATCACAGGGTTACGAGCAGTACTTC; V: TRBV4-2; D: NA; J: TRBJ2-7; size: many
CDR3: CASSETRTSTDTQYF; DNA: TGTGCCAGCAGCGAGACTAGGACCAGCACAGATACGCAGTATTTT; V: TRBV6-1; D: NA; J: TRBJ2-3; size: NA
CDR3: CASSYQTGGENNEQFF; DNA: TGTGCCAGCAGTTACCAGACAGGGGGTGAAAACAATGAGCAGTTCTTC; V: TRBV6-2/TRBV6-3; D: TRBD1; J: TRBJ2-1; size: NA
CDR3: CSARDFRVRNTEAFF; DNA: TGCAGTGCTAGAGATTTCAGGGTTCGGAACACTGAAGCTTTCTTT; V: TRBV20-1; D: NA; J: TRBJ1-1; size: few
CDR3: CASSLATGADTQYF; DNA: TGCGCCAGCAGCTTGGCAACAGGGGCAGATACGCAGTATTTT; V: TRBV5-1; D: TRBD1; J: TRBJ2-3; size: few
CDR3: CASSQERPGSIRETQYF; DNA: TGTGCCAGCAGCCAAGAAAGACCAGGGTCAATTAGAGAGACCCAGTACTTC; V: TRBV3-1; D: NA; J: TRBJ2-5; size: NA
CDR3: CASSLPLRTGDTEAFF; DNA: TGTGCCAGCAGCTTACCGCTTCGGACAGGGGACACTGAAGCTTTCTTT; V: TRBV7-9; D: TRBD1; J: TRBJ1-1; size: NA
CDR3: CASSRTLAGGIAAAYEQYF; DNA: TGTGCCAGCAGCAGAACACTAGCGGGAGGGATTGCAGCGGCCTACGAGCAGTACTTC; V: TRBV6-1; D: TRBD2; J: TRBJ2-7; size: NA
CDR3: CASRYRNTEAFF; DNA: TGTGCCAGCAGGTACAGGAACACTGAAGCTTTCTTT; V: TRBV10-3; D: NA; J: TRBJ1-1; size: NA
CDR3: CSVMPTSGGLETQYF; DNA: TGCAGCGTCATGCCGACTAGCGGGGGGCTGGAGACCCAGTACTTC; V: TRBV29-1; D: TRBD2; J: TRBJ2-5; size: many
CDR3: CARSPGTGDADTQYF; DNA: TGTGCCAGAAGCCCTGGGACAGGGGACGCAGATACGCAGTATTTT; V: TRBV12-3/TRBV12-4; D: TRBD1; J: TRBJ2-3; size: NA
CDR3: CASSSDPRGGEQFF; DNA: TGTGCCAGCAGTTCCGATCCACGGGGTGGTGAGCAGTTCTTC; V: TRBV12-3/TRBV12-4; D: NA; J: TRBJ2-1; size: NA
CDR3: CASSVAGQGVEQFF; DNA: TGTGCCAGCAGCGTAGCCGGACAGGGGGTCGAGCAGTTCTTC; V: TRBV9; D: TRBD1; J: TRBJ2-1; size: NA